This T cell receptor beta chain was profiled in a study of cytomegalovirus exposure and HLA in healthy donors. This CDR3 spans 15 amino acids. From germline, CDR1 is LNHDA and CDR2 SQIVND (reference sequence). V lost 5 bases to trimming and J lost 4 bases; unmatched junction nucleotides: 4. The primer mix had 60 Vbeta and 13 Jbeta primers. Sequencing used immunoSEQ multiplex PCR; TCRdb keeps in-frame clones, though not all of them. Of approximately 92,000 clones listed, approximately 80% are singletons. The source of this sequence is a woman in her 70s in good health and CMV-seropositive. V and J are TRBV19 and TRBJ2-3; TRBD2 agrees at 12 bases. The sequencing sample was made of PBMCs. The CDR3 sequence is CASSLAGGPSDTQYF. CDR3 in DNA: TGTGCCAGTAGTCTAGCGGGAGGGCCATCAGATACGCAGTATTTT.